The clone carrying this T cell receptor (beta chain) came up a few times. What it recognizes is unknown. The table came from immunoSEQ multiplex PCR; TCRdb's copy has only in-frame clones and leaves some out. The sample gives approximately 1.1 million clones, about 80% of which show up once; under 0.65% is in the top ten. This sample stems from a study of shared clonotypes between healthy human individuals. Across the whole study: The donor group consisted of two women and three men, aged 18 to 49. Study observations and caveats: Rarefaction revealed incomplete sorted-subset sequencing despite large depth.

The V end was cut by 0 bases, the J end by 4 bases, with 13 bases between. There are 15 residues in the CDR3. Germline V gene lookup returns CDR1 SGHDT and CDR2 YYEEEE. The rearrangement joins TRBV5-6 to TRBJ1-2; D gene unclear. Sequenced material: memory CD4+ T cells from PBMCs. Subset defined: CD45RA-negative fraction. This TCR derives from a young man in good health. Some clones in this sample may be carry-over from other donors' samples. The CDR3 here is CASSLAGTDGYGYTF. CDR3 nucleotide sequence: TGTGCCAGCAGCTTGGCCGGCACAGACGGCTATGGCTACACCTTC.